This is a list of T cell receptor beta chains from one sample in a study of naive and memory T cell subsets. TCRdb called the UMI-ligation and nested PCR reads again in MiXCR, with one record for every CDR3 protein. Of 32,000 or so distinct CDR3 sequences in the sample, 10% to 15% were seen once. What was sequenced was effector memory CD4+ T cells from blood. Receptors originate from a human donor in good health. The CDR3 runs from the conserved cysteine through the conserved F or W. A D gene is named only where the DNA matches it firmly. Only some rows state a clone size, as once, few, many or a class for expanded clones.

d_call,j_call,v_call,clone_size,cdr3_aa,cdr3_nt
-,TRBJ1-2,TRBV7-9,few,CASSLQGPYGYTF,TGTGCCAGCAGCTTGCAGGGGCCCTATGGCTACACCTTC
-,TRBJ2-1,TRBV20-1,-,CSARDFGRYFLRGNEQFF,TGCAGTGCTAGAGATTTCGGACGCTATTTCCTACGGGGGAATGAGCAGTTCTTC
TRBD2,TRBJ2-1,TRBV12-3/TRBV12-4,-,CASSPSTGTSGSRDEQFF,TGTGCCAGCAGTCCCTCAACCGGGACTAGCGGGAGTCGGGATGAGCAGTTCTTC
TRBD1,TRBJ2-1,TRBV5-8,few,CASSWGTGRTSYNEQFF,TGTGCCAGCAGCTGGGGGACAGGGCGTACCTCCTACAATGAGCAGTTCTTC
-,TRBJ1-4,TRBV28,-,CASSTYKTVADEKLFF,TGTGCCAGCAGCACTTATAAGACGGTCGCGGATGAAAAACTGTTTTTT
TRBD1,TRBJ1-1,TRBV12-3/TRBV12-4,-,CASSAHRGGEAFF,TGTGCCAGCAGTGCGCACAGGGGGGGTGAAGCTTTCTTT
TRBD2,TRBJ2-1,TRBV12-3/TRBV12-4,many,CASSRALAGVGNEQFF,TGTGCCAGCAGCAGAGCGCTAGCGGGAGTCGGCAATGAGCAGTTCTTC
TRBD1,TRBJ2-7,TRBV2,-,CASSPTQGVRGEQYF,TGTGCCAGCAGCCCCACGCAGGGGGTCCGCGGGGAGCAGTACTTC
-,TRBJ2-5,TRBV7-8,few,CASSLRGRSAVQETQYF,TGTGCCAGCAGCTTACGCGGGCGGTCGGCAGTCCAAGAGACCCAGTACTTC
-,TRBJ1-6,TRBV7-2,-,CASSSRGRTNSPLHF,TGTGCCAGCAGCTCGAGGGGACGGACTAATTCACCCCTCCACTTT
TRBD1,TRBJ2-5,TRBV7-8,-,CASRPITPGQDQETQYF,TGTGCCAGCAGGCCAATAACACCGGGACAGGATCAAGAGACCCAGTACTTC
-,TRBJ2-6,TRBV7-9,few,CASSLRESGANVLTF,TGTGCCAGCAGCTTACGAGAGTCTGGGGCCAACGTCCTGACTTTC
TRBD1,TRBJ2-4,TRBV7-2,many,CASSLGQGAFGGIQYF,TGTGCCAGCAGCTTAGGACAGGGGGCTTTTGGTGGCATTCAGTACTTC
-,TRBJ1-1,TRBV28,few,CASIHRNTEAFF,TGTGCCAGTATCCACAGGAACACTGAAGCTTTCTTT
TRBD2,TRBJ2-5,TRBV20-1,few,CSARGTSGALLLETQYF,TGCAGTGCTAGGGGGACTAGCGGGGCCCTTTTGCTAGAGACCCAGTACTTC
-,TRBJ1-2,TRBV3-1,-,CASSQATGGYTF,TGTGCCAGCAGCCAAGCTACCGGGGGCTACACCTTC
TRBD2,TRBJ2-1,TRBV20-1,many,CSASALPGTSANNEQFF,TGCAGTGCTAGCGCGCTACCCGGGACTAGCGCGAACAATGAGCAGTTCTTC
TRBD2,TRBJ2-3,TRBV7-9,few,CASSPSVAGVPDTQYF,TGTGCCAGCAGCCCTTCTGTGGCGGGAGTACCAGATACGCAGTATTTT
TRBD1,TRBJ1-5,TRBV12-3/TRBV12-4,many,CASSLAQGVGQPQHF,TGTGCCAGCAGTTTAGCACAGGGGGTAGGTCAGCCCCAGCATTTT
-,TRBJ2-1,TRBV27,-,CATTYNNEQFF,TGTGCCACCACCTATAACAATGAGCAGTTCTTC
TRBD1,TRBJ2-5,TRBV24-1,few,CATSDSAGGLETQYF,TGTGCCACCAGTGATTCGGCAGGGGGCCTGGAGACCCAGTACTTC
TRBD1,TRBJ1-2,TRBV10-3,-,CAISGDRTSYYGYTF,TGTGCCATCAGTGGGGACAGGACGTCGTACTATGGCTACACCTTC
-,TRBJ2-7,TRBV19,-,CASSITLFYEQYF,TGTGCCAGTAGTATTACTTTGTTTTACGAGCAGTACTTC
TRBD2,TRBJ2-1,TRBV29-1,-,CSVAGTSGMHNEQFF,TGCAGCGTTGCCGGGACTAGCGGGATGCACAATGAGCAGTTCTTC